Each of the 5 T cell receptor beta chains below was sequenced from the same sample in a study of cytomegalovirus exposure and HLA in healthy donors. Vbeta (60) and Jbeta (13) primers were used in the PCR. TCRdb's table, derived via immunoSEQ multiplex PCR, lists solely in-frame clones and lacks some. This sample yields 180,000 or so clones, of which about two thirds are seen a single time; 2% to 2.5% belongs to the top ten. Input material: PBMCs. The source of these receptors is a human donor in good health.

The chain recombines TRBV5-8 with TRBJ2-1; D may be TRBD2 (6 bases). The germline V gene has CDR1 SGHTS and CDR2 YDEGEE. This CDR3 has 13 amino acids. Trimming cost V 2 bases and J 5 bases, with 8 bases left between them. CDR3 sequence (DNA): TGTGCCAGCAGCTTTCCGGGAGACAATGAGCAGTTCTTC. Translated, it gives CASSFPGDNEQFF.

The chain recombines TRBV15 with TRBJ1-5; D is possibly TRBD1 (6 bases). With 1 base removed from V and 6 bases from J, the gap between germline ends came to 13 bases. CDR3 size: 15 residues. The germline V gene encodes CDR1 LNHNV and CDR2 YYDKDF (reference sequence). The CDR3 region is CATSRGSTGPQPQHF. CDR3 sequence (DNA): TGTGCCACCAGCAGAGGCAGCACAGGGCCTCAGCCCCAGCATTTT.

The chain has TRBV29-1 and TRBJ1-2; 8 nucleotides match TRBD1. The CDR3 covers 13 residues. Trimming at V came to 5 bases and at J to 2 bases, leaving 4 bases not matched to a gene. CDR1 SQVTM and CDR2 ANQGSEA come from the germline V gene. Written as DNA, the CDR3 is TGCAGCGTTACGACAGGGGTGAACTATGGCTACACCTTC. It encodes CSVTTGVNYGYTF.

This clone was seen a handful of times. The J gene is TRBJ2-1, the V gene TRBV29-1, with TRBD2 matching 8 bases. Germline-derived CDR1 and CDR2 are SQVTM and ANQGSEA. CDR3 length: 15 amino acids. Trimming at V came to 0 bases and at J to 5 bases, leaving 6 bases not matched to a gene. CDR3 in amino acids: CSVEDLGTRNNEQFF. The CDR3 DNA follows: TGCAGCGTTGAAGATCTCGGGACTAGAAACAATGAGCAGTTCTTC.

The genes are TRBV2 and TRBJ2-3; 9 positions match TRBD2. Germline trimming cut 7 bases from V and 3 bases from J; bases unmatched to any gene: 8. This CDR3 has 15 residues. The V gene's germline CDR1 is SNHLY and CDR2 FYNNEI. DNA of the CDR3: TGTGCCAGCAATCGTTGGGCGGGGGGGACAGATACGCAGTATTTT. Protein product: CASNRWAGGTDTQYF.